Shown below are 14 T cell receptor beta chains from a single sample sequenced in a study of T cell repertoires in cytomegalovirus infection. TCRdb processed the reads anew with MiXCR; each CDR3 protein has one entry. The sample carries 350,000 to 550,000 distinct CDR3 sequences, approximately 31% recorded once. What was sequenced was PBMCs. Receptors originate from a human donor in good health (CMV status not recorded). Some clones in this sample may be carry-over from other donors' samples.

This clonotype was found a few times. CDR3 protein: CASSGRRDIQETQYF. The CDR3 region has the DNA TGCGCCAGCAGCGGCCGGAGGGACATCCAAGAGACCCAGTACTTC. The V call is TRBV4-3, the J call TRBJ2-5, with D possibly being TRBD1 or TRBD2 (6 bases each). Looked up from germline, CDR1 is LGHNA and CDR2 is YSLEER. This CDR3 comprises 15 residues. V lost 5 bases to trimming and J lost 1 base, with 14 bases between them.

Worth noting for this clonotype: Without the conserved terminal phenylalanine or tryptophan, this CDR3 likely stems from a read error. The DNA is omitted, as the CDR3 cannot be located on it reliably, and the CDR3 follows TCRdb's listing. This sequence joins TRBV7-6 and TRBJ2-1. The CDR3 is 13 residues long, ends included. CDR1 SGHVS and CDR2 FNYEAQ come from the germline V gene. This CDR3 is CASSLSEYNEQLL.

DNA of the CDR3: TGCGCCAGCAGCCAAGAAGGGGGACAGGGAAAATTAGGAGGCTACACCTTC. It codes for CASSQEGGQGKLGGYTF. This chain uses TRBV4-1 with TRBJ1-2, with 9 positions matching TRBD1. V was clipped by 0 bases and J by 8 bases; unmatched bases: 13. CDR1 and CDR2 (germline): MGHRA, YSYEKL. This CDR3 is built from 17 residues.

This clonotype was seen a few times. CDR3 region: CSASGPNQPQHF. The CDR3 bases are TGCAGTGCTAGCGGCCCTAATCAGCCCCAGCATTTT. This chain links TRBV20-1 with TRBJ1-5, with no clear D. The V and J ends lost 3 bases and 4 bases respectively, with 7 bases between them. Germline CDR1 reads DFQATT; CDR2 reads SNEGSKA (reference sequence). The CDR3 sequence is 12 residues long.

The rearrangement joins TRBV12-3 or TRBV12-4 to TRBJ1-4; tentatively, D is TRBD1 (6 bases). The V end was cut by 8 bases, the J end by 4 bases, with 11 bases between. The CDR3 has 13 amino acids. In nucleotides, the CDR3 is TGTGCCAGCCGGGACACAAGTAATGAAAAACTGTTTTTT. The encoded protein is CASRDTSNEKLFF.

Ten or more counts support this clonotype. V is TRBV7-2 and J is TRBJ2-1; D unresolved. CDR3 length: 15 residues. Trimming took off 2 bases at V and 0 bases at J, with 8 bases between the two ends. Germline CDR1 SGHTA, CDR2 FQGNSA. The chain's CDR3 is CASSLSPGSYNEQFF. CDR3 DNA: TGTGCCAGCAGCTTATCCCCCGGCTCCTACAATGAGCAGTTCTTC.

This chain uses TRBV24-1 with TRBJ1-5; D might be TRBD1 (6 bases). Trimming removed 9 bases at V and 0 bases at J, with 14 bases between. The length of the CDR3 is 15 residues. Germline assignment: CDR1 KGHDR and CDR2 SFDVKD. CDR3 residues: CATGGEGDSNQPQHF. In DNA form, the CDR3 reads TGTGCCACCGGGGGGGAGGGGGATAGCAATCAGCCCCAGCATTTT.

This clonotype was counted ten times or more. This rearrangement joins TRBV7-2 to TRBJ1-2; 7 nucleotides align to TRBD1. Germline CDR1 reads SGHTA; CDR2 reads FQGNSA. The CDR3 covers 15 residues. Trimming cost V 4 bases and J 8 bases; bases outside gene matches: 13. The CDR3 loop reads CASSSRQGGIDGYTF. In DNA, the CDR3 is TGTGCCAGCAGCTCCCGCCAGGGGGGGATAGACGGCTACACCTTC.

At least ten counts were recorded for this clonotype. The chain carries TRBV7-9 and TRBJ2-7; tentatively, D is TRBD1 (5 bases). Trimming took 8 bases from V and 1 from J, leaving 18 bases between them. Germline V gives CDR1 SEHNR, CDR2 FQNEAQ (reference sequence). CDR3 length equals 15 residues. The CDR3 region is CASGSTDTASYEQYF. CDR3 nucleotide sequence: TGTGCCAGCGGATCGACAGACACGGCGTCCTACGAGCAGTACTTC.

The chain uses TRBV7-6 and TRBJ2-3, with D possibly matching TRBD2 (5 bases). Germline V gene data show CDR1 as SGHVS and CDR2 as FNYEAQ. V was cut by 5 bases and J by 0 bases, with 9 bases left in between. This CDR3 contains 14 residues. The CDR3 protein is CASSPWTSTDTQYF. The CDR3 DNA reads TGTGCCAGCAGCCCATGGACTAGCACAGATACGCAGTATTTT.

The chain couples TRBV6-4 to TRBJ2-3; TRBD1 matches 9 bases. The J segment lost 3 bases and the V segment lost 0 bases, leaving 4 bases of the junction unmatched. This CDR3 spans 16 amino acids. Germline V gives CDR1 MRHNA, CDR2 SNTAGT. The CDR3 here is CASSDSAQGATDTQYF. DNA for the CDR3: TGTGCCAGCAGTGACTCGGCACAGGGGGCAACAGATACGCAGTATTTT.

The chain carries TRBV12-3 or TRBV12-4 and TRBJ2-7; 13 nucleotides align to TRBD2. The trim removed 5 bases at V and 0 bases at J, leaving 4 bases unmatched. The CDR3 totals 16 residues. CDR3 loop: CASSQGLAGPSYEQYF. CDR3 in DNA: TGTGCCAGCAGTCAGGGACTAGCGGGGCCCTCCTACGAGCAGTACTTC.

This clonotype occurred many times. The J gene is TRBJ2-7, the V gene TRBV12-3 or TRBV12-4; TRBD1 agrees at 8 bases. The CDR3 covers 14 residues. Trimming at V came to 3 bases and at J to 7 bases, leaving 8 bases not matched to a gene. The CDR3: CASSFTTGESEQYF. The CDR3, as DNA: TGTGCCAGCAGTTTTACGACAGGGGAGAGTGAGCAGTACTTC.

The gene calls are TRBV29-1 and TRBJ2-5; 8 nucleotides agree with TRBD1. This CDR3 has 15 residues. The germline V gene encodes CDR1 SQVTM and CDR2 ANQGSEA. Trimming removed 0 bases from V and 4 bases from J; junction bases left unmatched: 7. The CDR3 DNA sequence: TGCAGCGTTGAAGACCCACGCAGGGGGCGAGAGACCCAGTACTTC. Protein sequence: CSVEDPRRGRETQYF.